The 17 T cell receptor beta chains presented below share a single source sample, sequenced in a study of CD8 T cells in ankylosing spondylitis. In TCRdb, the 5' RACE reads were re-called with MiXCR into one record per CDR3 protein. The sample yields some 350,000 distinct CDR3 sequences, roughly 15% seen once. The sequenced sample consisted of blood, either unsorted or a sorted T cell fraction (not recorded which). Receptors were obtained from a male donor with ankylosing spondylitis or in good health (not recorded which).

J is TRBJ1-1 and V is TRBV6-2 or TRBV6-3; D is perhaps TRBD1 (5 bases). The germline gives CDR1 MNHEY, CDR2 SVGEGT. Trimming shortened V by 0 bases and J by 11 bases, and 22 bases separated the two germline ends. This CDR3 has 16 residues. The CDR3 coding sequence is TGTGCCAGCAGTTACTCGGGCCTCAATGGAGGGGAGAGGGCTTTCTTT. Its protein product is CASSYSGLNGGERAFF.

This clonotype was seen only a few times. The chain employs TRBV29-1 and TRBJ1-1; D is unresolved. The CDR3 extends over 10 amino acids. CDR1 is SQVTM, CDR2 ANQGSEA, per germline. Deletions cut 4 bases from V and 7 bases from J, with 7 bases between. Here the CDR3 DNA reads TGCAGCGTTGTAGGTCTTGAAGCTTTCTTT. Protein product: CSVVGLEAFF.

The chain joins TRBV3-1 to TRBJ2-3; TRBD2 matches at 9 bases. The length of the CDR3 is 16 residues. The germline V gene has CDR1 LGHDT and CDR2 YNNKEL (reference sequence). Trimming took 4 bases from V and 4 from J; bases not matched to a gene: 9. The CDR3 loop reads CASSLSAGGRADTQYF. CDR3 nucleotide sequence: TGTGCCAGCAGCCTGTCCGCGGGGGGGAGGGCAGATACGCAGTATTTT.

The table lists this clonotype with a few counts. The J gene is TRBJ2-1, the V gene TRBV12-3 or TRBV12-4, with no clear D. V was cut by 3 bases and J by 5 bases, with 17 bases left in between. This CDR3 spans 16 amino acids. The DNA of the CDR3 is TGTGCCAGCAGTTTCCCCCGACGATGGAATGACAATGAGCAGTTCTTC. It yields the protein CASSFPRRWNDNEQFF.

The chain is built from TRBV7-9 and TRBJ2-1; TRBD2 aligns across 10 bases. Germline V gene sequence: CDR1 SEHNR, CDR2 FQNEAQ (reference sequence). Germline trimming cut 6 bases from V and 4 bases from J; bases unmatched to any gene: 9. CDR3 length: 16 amino acids. CDR3 nucleotide sequence: TGTGCCAGCAGTTATTATAGCGGGAGGCGATACAATGAGCAGTTCTTC. As protein: CASSYYSGRRYNEQFF.

This chain's CDR3 is CASGREGSDTEAFF. CDR3 sequence (DNA): TGTGCCAGCGGCAGGGAAGGGTCCGACACTGAAGCTTTCTTT. The rearrangement joins TRBV6-1 to TRBJ1-1; possibly TRBD1 for D (5 bases). Germline CDR1 is MNHNS and CDR2 is SASEGT. The CDR3 has 14 residues. V lost 8 bases and J 3 bases, leaving 16 bases between the germline ends.

The sample holds a few counts of this clonotype. The chain has TRBV4-1 and TRBJ2-7, with D perhaps TRBD1 (5 bases). Trimming cost V 2 bases and J 6 bases, with 11 bases left between them. The CDR3 is 13 residues long. Germline loops: CDR1 MGHRA, CDR2 YSYEKL. The chain's CDR3 is CASSQRGPSEQYF. The CDR3 coding sequence is TGCGCCAGCAGCCAAAGGGGTCCGTCCGAGCAGTACTTC.

V gene TRBV6-1 combines with J gene TRBJ1-4; D not resolved. V was shortened by 4 bases and J by 4 bases, with 7 bases between the two germline ends. The CDR3 loop spans 13 amino acids. The V gene's germline CDR1 is MNHNS and CDR2 SASEGT. The CDR3 DNA sequence: TGTGCCAGCAGTGGCGTAAATAATGAAAAACTGTTTTTT. This sequence encodes CASSGVNNEKLFF.

The sample holds a few counts of this clonotype. The chain joins TRBV20-1 to TRBJ2-7; 9 bases fit TRBD1. Germline-derived CDR1 and CDR2 are DFQATT and SNEGSKA (reference sequence). Trimming removed 5 bases from V and 4 bases from J; junction bases left unmatched: 9. The CDR3 extends over 14 amino acids. In nucleotides, the CDR3 is TGCAGTGCTGCGACCGGGACAGGGTGGTACGAGCAGTACTTC. Translating gives CSAATGTGWYEQYF.

This clonotype has only a few counts. The rearrangement joins TRBV21-1 to TRBJ2-2; the table assigns TRBD2, which was not confirmed against the DNA. TRBV21-1 corresponds to a pseudogene. The CDR3 covers 16 residues. Here the CDR3 reads CASSKGSREIPGELFF. CDR3 nucleotide sequence: TGTGCCAGCAGCAAGGGGTCGCGGGAGATCCCCGGGGAGCTGTTTTTT.

The table lists this clonotype with many counts. CDR3 bases: TGCGCCAGCAGCTCCGGACAGGGGGCCAACACTGAAGCTTTCTTT. It yields the protein CASSSGQGANTEAFF. The V and J genes are TRBV5-1 and TRBJ1-1; 11 bases align to TRBD1. Germline CDR1 is SGHRS and CDR2 is YFSETQ. CDR3 length: 15 amino acids. Unmatched junction bases numbered 3, after V lost 3 bases and J lost 2 bases.

This clonotype came up a few times. The V gene is TRBV12-3 or TRBV12-4, the J gene TRBJ2-1; unclear D gene. V dropped 4 bases and J dropped 5 bases, with 3 bases sitting between them. The CDR3 contains 11 residues. The CDR3 is CASSSHNEQFF. The CDR3, as DNA: TGTGCCAGCAGTTCTCACAATGAGCAGTTCTTC.

Concerning this clonotype itself: The junction and the germline gene differ at one end; a read error may be behind it. The J gene is TRBJ2-3, the V gene TRBV20-1; no clear D gene. CDR1 and CDR2 (germline): DFQATT, SNEGSKA (reference sequence). There are 14 residues in the CDR3. CDR3 residues: CSAKESTGTYTQYF. The CDR3 bases are TGCAGTGCTAAGGAGAGTACCGGCACATATACGCAGTATTTT.

The V gene is TRBV29-1, the J gene TRBJ2-5; no clear D. Germline values: CDR1 SQVTM, CDR2 ANQGSEA. This CDR3 has 12 amino acids. Trimming pared 1 base from V and 2 bases from J, leaving 5 bases between. The chain's CDR3 is CSVEVQQETQYF. The CDR3 DNA is TGCAGCGTTGAAGTACAGCAAGAGACCCAGTACTTC.

The rearrangement joins TRBV4-1 to TRBJ2-7, with D maybe TRBD1 (5 bases). The CDR3 extends over 18 amino acids. Trimming cost V 0 bases and J 6 bases, with 24 bases left between them. The germline CDR1 and CDR2 sequences are MGHRA and YSYEKL. As DNA, the CDR3 is TGCGCCAGCAGCCAAGATAGGGGCTACCTAAGGGGATGGTCCGAGCAGTACTTC. It yields the protein CASSQDRGYLRGWSEQYF.

This clonotype was counted at least ten times. V gene TRBV20-1 combines with J gene TRBJ2-2, with unresolved D. The germline CDR1 and CDR2 sequences are DFQATT and SNEGSKA (reference sequence). Trimming removed 0 bases from V and 4 bases from J, with 9 bases in between. The CDR3 spans 14 residues. The CDR3 region has the DNA TGCAGTGCTAGAGATGACGGAGCCACCGGGGAGCTGTTTTTT. This gives the protein CSARDDGATGELFF.

This clonotype was seen a few times. V gene TRBV5-1 combines with J gene TRBJ2-1; D is perhaps TRBD1 (5 bases). V shed 0 bases and J shed 0 bases, with 7 bases lying between them. Germline values: CDR1 SGHRS, CDR2 YFSETQ. The CDR3 extends over 15 amino acids. The CDR3 loop is CASSLAQGSYNEQFF. The CDR3, as DNA: TGCGCCAGCAGCTTGGCGCAGGGCTCCTACAATGAGCAGTTCTTC.